Listed below are T cell receptor beta chains from one sample, sequenced in a study of blood T cells in healthy people across ages. MiXCR was run by TCRdb on the 5' RACE reads, yielding one entry per CDR3 protein. The top ten hold around a fifth of the sample, which has some 710,000 distinct CDR3 sequences, about 20% seen once. Sequencing input: blood. The origin of the receptors is a man aged 70-80 years in good health. The CDR3 runs from the conserved cysteine through the conserved F or W. Each record gives: D gene, V gene, J gene, CDR3 length, clone size, CDR3 protein, CDR3 DNA. The D gene is left open where the match is weak. Clone size is shown for a subset of rows, as once, few, many or a class of expanded clone.

D: NA; V: TRBV7-2; J: TRBJ2-6; length: 14; size: few; CDR3: CASSLEWGPNVLTF; DNA: TGTGCCAGCAGCTTAGAGTGGGGGCCCAACGTCCTGACTTTC
D: NA; V: TRBV5-1; J: TRBJ2-5; length: 13; size: many; CDR3: CASSLARQETQYF; DNA: TGTGCCAGCAGTTTAGCGCGCCAAGAGACCCAGTACTTC
D: NA; V: TRBV6-1; J: TRBJ1-5; length: 15; size: NA; CDR3: CASSEVSGFNQPQHF; DNA: TGTGCCAGCAGTGAAGTATCAGGGTTTAATCAGCCCCAGCATTTT
D: NA; V: TRBV7-2; J: TRBJ2-3; length: 16; size: NA; CDR3: CASSSVGTLSTDTQYF; DNA: TGTGCCAGCAGCTCCGTCGGGACCCTTAGCACAGATACGCAGTATTTT
D: NA; V: TRBV18; J: TRBJ1-4; length: 13; size: many; CDR3: CASSPGLNEKLFF; DNA: TGTGCCAGCTCACCGGGTCTTAATGAAAAACTGTTTTTT
D: NA; V: TRBV18; J: TRBJ1-6; length: 14; size: NA; CDR3: CASSPRQDDSPLHF; DNA: TGTGCCAGCTCACCGCGACAGGATGATTCACCCCTCCACTTT
D: NA; V: TRBV5-1; J: TRBJ1-4; length: 15; size: NA; CDR3: CASSLDGGSDEKLFF; DNA: TGCGCCAGCAGCTTAGATGGAGGGTCTGATGAAAAACTGTTTTTT
D: NA; V: TRBV12-3/TRBV12-4; J: TRBJ1-1; length: 17; size: NA; CDR3: CASSEAARDGRLTEAFF; DNA: TGTGCCAGCAGTGAAGCGGCCCGGGACGGCCGTTTGACTGAAGCTTTCTTT
D: NA; V: TRBV12-3/TRBV12-4; J: TRBJ2-1; length: 17; size: NA; CDR3: CASSLGQGWTSYNEQFF; DNA: TGTGCCAGCAGTTTGGGGCAGGGGTGGACGTCCTACAATGAGCAGTTCTTC
D: TRBD1; V: TRBV6-5; J: TRBJ1-4; length: 15; size: few; CDR3: CASSYRTGGGEKLFF; DNA: TGTGCCAGCAGTTACAGGACAGGGGGAGGGGAAAAACTGTTTTTT
D: TRBD2; V: TRBV29-1; J: TRBJ2-1; length: 13; size: NA; CDR3: CSVRASGGNEQFF; DNA: TGCAGCGTTCGGGCTAGCGGGGGCAATGAGCAGTTCTTC
D: NA; V: TRBV6-1; J: TRBJ2-3; length: 17; size: NA; CDR3: CASSPKPPQAATDTQYF; DNA: TGTGCCAGCAGTCCAAAACCGCCCCAGGCGGCCACAGATACGCAGTATTTT
D: TRBD1; V: TRBV12-3/TRBV12-4; J: TRBJ1-1; length: 14; size: NA; CDR3: CASRIGQVGTEAFF; DNA: TGTGCCAGCAGAATCGGACAGGTTGGCACTGAAGCTTTCTTT
D: NA; V: TRBV5-1; J: TRBJ1-5; length: 14; size: NA; CDR3: CASSLAWGDHPQHF; DNA: TGCGCCAGCAGCTTGGCTTGGGGGGATCACCCCCAGCATTTT
D: TRBD1; V: TRBV5-1; J: TRBJ1-2; length: 14; size: many; CDR3: CASSPQGANYGYTF; DNA: TGCGCCAGCAGCCCGCAGGGGGCTAACTATGGCTACACCTTC
D: NA; V: TRBV3-1; J: TRBJ1-5; length: 14; size: few; CDR3: CASSRAQGHQPQHF; DNA: TGTGCCAGCAGCCGGGCCCAGGGGCATCAGCCCCAGCATTTT
D: TRBD2; V: TRBV7-6; J: TRBJ2-3; length: 16; size: NA; CDR3: CASTGLAGGSADTQYF; DNA: TGTGCCAGCACTGGATTAGCGGGAGGAAGTGCAGATACGCAGTATTTT
D: TRBD1; V: TRBV27; J: TRBJ1-2; length: 12; size: NA; CDR3: CASSETGVGYTF; DNA: TGTGCCAGCAGCGAGACAGGGGTTGGCTACACCTTC
D: NA; V: TRBV6-2/TRBV6-3; J: TRBJ2-1; length: 15; size: NA; CDR3: CASSSLGLAENEQFF; DNA: TGTGCCAGCAGTAGCCTAGGTTTAGCAGAGAATGAGCAGTTCTTC
D: TRBD1; V: TRBV7-2; J: TRBJ1-4; length: 12; size: NA; CDR3: CARDRGAEKLFF; DNA: TGTGCCAGGGACAGGGGCGCTGAAAAACTGTTTTTT
D: TRBD2; V: TRBV12-3/TRBV12-4; J: TRBJ2-5; length: 17; size: few; CDR3: CASSLSWTSGDKETQYF; DNA: TGTGCCAGCAGTTTATCATGGACTAGCGGGGACAAAGAGACCCAGTACTTC
D: NA; V: TRBV19; J: TRBJ1-3; length: 13; size: many; CDR3: CASSNGPRNTIYF; DNA: TGTGCCAGTAGTAACGGCCCCCGAAACACCATATATTTT
D: TRBD1; V: TRBV20-1; J: TRBJ2-3; length: 15; size: few; CDR3: CSARRGTGGTDTQYF; DNA: TGCAGTGCTAGACGCGGGACAGGGGGCACAGATACGCAGTATTTT
D: NA; V: TRBV12-3/TRBV12-4; J: TRBJ2-3; length: 14; size: NA; CDR3: CASSLLTRTDTQYF; DNA: TGTGCCAGCAGTTTGCTGACCCGCACAGATACGCAGTATTTT
D: NA; V: TRBV7-2; J: TRBJ2-3; length: 14; size: few; CDR3: CASSLTFGTDTQYF; DNA: TGTGCCAGCAGCTTAACATTCGGCACAGATACGCAGTATTTT
D: NA; V: TRBV5-1; J: TRBJ2-7; length: 15; size: few; CDR3: CASSATTGGNYEQYF; DNA: TGCGCCAGCAGCGCAACCACCGGAGGGAACTACGAGCAGTACTTC
D: NA; V: TRBV3-1; J: TRBJ2-4; length: 15; size: NA; CDR3: CASSQRGVVGDIQYF; DNA: TGTGCCAGCAGCCAGCGGGGTGTTGTGGGCGACATTCAGTACTTC
D: TRBD1; V: TRBV3-1; J: TRBJ1-5; length: 16; size: few; CDR3: CASSHSDRGGNQPQHF; DNA: TGTGCCAGCAGCCACAGTGACAGGGGGGGCAATCAGCCCCAGCATTTT
D: NA; V: TRBV18; J: TRBJ2-5; length: 12; size: few; CDR3: CASSTSQETQYF; DNA: TGTGCCAGCTCAACCTCCCAAGAGACCCAGTACTTC
D: NA; V: TRBV20-1; J: TRBJ2-7; length: 15; size: once; CDR3: CSARDLLGGPYEQYF; DNA: TGCAGTGCTAGAGATCTTTTGGGGGGGCCCTACGAGCAGTACTTC
D: NA; V: TRBV29-1; J: TRBJ2-1; length: 14; size: NA; CDR3: CSVTTTGSLNEQFF; DNA: TGCAGCGTTACGACCACGGGGAGCCTCAATGAGCAGTTCTTC
D: NA; V: TRBV29-1; J: TRBJ2-6; length: 16; size: few; CDR3: CSVEEGMGYGANVLTF; DNA: TGCAGCGTTGAAGAGGGTATGGGGTACGGGGCCAACGTCCTGACTTTC
D: NA; V: TRBV6-5; J: TRBJ2-1; length: 11; size: NA; CDR3: CASTQRDEQFF; DNA: TGTGCCAGCACCCAGCGCGATGAGCAGTTCTTC
D: NA; V: TRBV7-2; J: TRBJ1-5; length: 15; size: few; CDR3: CASSLSAFSNQPQHF; DNA: TGTGCCAGCAGCCTCTCCGCCTTTAGCAATCAGCCCCAGCATTTT
D: NA; V: TRBV7-8; J: TRBJ1-4; length: 14; size: many; CDR3: CASSSGTNNEKLFF; DNA: TGTGCCAGCAGCTCAGGGACGAATAATGAAAAACTGTTTTTT
D: NA; V: TRBV13; J: TRBJ1-2; length: 13; size: NA; CDR3: CASIRGGNYGYTF; DNA: TGTGCCAGCATTAGGGGGGGTAACTATGGCTACACCTTC
D: NA; V: TRBV20-1; J: TRBJ2-5; length: 15; size: NA; CDR3: CSASPAGGYQETQYF; DNA: TGCAGTGCTAGCCCCGCAGGGGGGTACCAAGAGACCCAGTACTTC
D: NA; V: TRBV12-3/TRBV12-4; J: TRBJ1-1; length: 13; size: many; CDR3: CASTPESNTEAFF; DNA: TGTGCCAGCACCCCCGAGTCGAACACTGAAGCTTTCTTT
D: NA; V: TRBV19; J: TRBJ2-7; length: 15; size: few; CDR3: CASSMASPASYEQYF; DNA: TGTGCCAGTAGTATGGCCTCCCCTGCATCCTACGAGCAGTACTTC
D: TRBD1; V: TRBV29-1; J: TRBJ2-2; length: 14; size: few; CDR3: CSGWTGLNTGELFF; DNA: TGCAGCGGATGGACAGGGCTAAACACCGGGGAGCTGTTTTTT
D: TRBD2; V: TRBV4-3; J: TRBJ2-1; length: 15; size: NA; CDR3: CASSQKRESYNEQFF; DNA: TGCGCCAGCAGCCAAAAGCGGGAGTCCTACAATGAGCAGTTCTTC
D: NA; V: TRBV2; J: TRBJ1-1; length: 14; size: NA; CDR3: CASSERTSNTEAFF; DNA: TGTGCCAGCAGTGAACGGACTTCGAACACTGAAGCTTTCTTT
D: TRBD2; V: TRBV10-2; J: TRBJ2-3; length: 16; size: few; CDR3: CASSEALRGFRDTQYF; DNA: TGCGCCAGCAGTGAGGCCTTGCGGGGGTTCCGCGATACGCAGTATTTT
D: NA; V: TRBV7-9; J: TRBJ1-5; length: 14; size: NA; CDR3: CASSPKDGNQPQHF; DNA: TGTGCCAGCAGCCCAAAGGATGGCAATCAGCCCCAGCATTTT
D: TRBD1; V: TRBV4-2; J: TRBJ1-4; length: 16; size: few; CDR3: CASKSPGTGGSEKLFF; DNA: TGTGCCAGCAAAAGCCCCGGGACAGGGGGGTCGGAAAAACTGTTTTTT
D: TRBD2; V: TRBV27; J: TRBJ2-7; length: 14; size: NA; CDR3: CASSWASGSYEQYF; DNA: TGTGCCAGCAGTTGGGCTAGCGGGAGTTACGAGCAGTACTTC
D: NA; V: TRBV5-1; J: TRBJ1-2; length: 14; size: NA; CDR3: CASSLIPGGYGYTF; DNA: TGCGCCAGCAGCTTGATTCCCGGCGGCTATGGCTACACCTTC
D: TRBD2; V: TRBV2; J: TRBJ2-1; length: 14; size: few; CDR3: CASGWASGSFEQFF; DNA: TGTGCCAGCGGATGGGCTAGCGGGAGTTTTGAGCAGTTCTTC
D: NA; V: TRBV3-1; J: TRBJ2-1; length: 14; size: NA; CDR3: CASSRGLVYNEQFF; DNA: TGTGCCAGCAGCCGCGGACTGGTCTATAATGAGCAGTTCTTC
D: NA; V: TRBV6-6; J: TRBJ2-2; length: 15; size: NA; CDR3: CASSSGLGSTGELFF; DNA: TGTGCCAGCAGTTCAGGGCTAGGGAGCACCGGGGAGCTGTTTTTT
D: NA; V: TRBV18; J: TRBJ2-3; length: 12; size: few; CDR3: CASSPPVDTQYF; DNA: TGTGCCAGCTCACCACCGGTGGATACGCAGTATTTT
D: TRBD2; V: TRBV20-1; J: TRBJ2-1; length: 14; size: NA; CDR3: CSAPLAGGLNEQFF; DNA: TGCAGTGCTCCACTAGCGGGAGGGCTAAATGAGCAGTTCTTC
D: NA; V: TRBV5-1; J: TRBJ2-1; length: 15; size: NA; CDR3: CASSLEGTLQETRYF; DNA: TGCGCCAGCAGCTTGGAAGGGACACTCCAAGAGACCCGGTACTTC
D: NA; V: TRBV20-1; J: TRBJ2-5; length: 12; size: few; CDR3: CSAEAEVETQYF; DNA: TGCAGTGCCGAAGCGGAAGTAGAGACCCAGTACTTC
D: NA; V: TRBV7-9; J: TRBJ1-2; length: 14; size: NA; CDR3: CASSLDQAQYGYTF; DNA: TGTGCCAGCAGCTTGGACCAGGCCCAATATGGCTACACCTTC
D: NA; V: TRBV12-3/TRBV12-4; J: TRBJ2-6; length: 19; size: NA; CDR3: CASSLDRVWGPSGANVLTF; DNA: TGTGCCAGCAGTTTAGATCGGGTTTGGGGACCCTCTGGGGCCAACGTCCTGACTTTC
D: TRBD1; V: TRBV29-1; J: TRBJ1-4; length: 16; size: few; CDR3: CSVEGGTGTDNEKLFF; DNA: TGCAGCGTTGAAGGCGGGACCGGGACAGATAATGAAAAACTGTTTTTT
D: NA; V: TRBV28; J: TRBJ2-7; length: 15; size: few; CDR3: CASSNPTASSYEQYF; DNA: TGTGCCAGCAGTAACCCGACAGCTTCTAGCTACGAGCAGTACTTC
D: NA; V: TRBV28; J: TRBJ1-4; length: 14; size: NA; CDR3: CASRPQGLGEKLFF; DNA: TGTGCCAGCAGACCCCAGGGCCTGGGGGAAAAACTGTTTTTT
D: NA; V: TRBV20-1; J: TRBJ1-4; length: 16; size: few; CDR3: CSAARGAFATNEKLFF; DNA: TGCAGTGCTGCCCGAGGGGCTTTTGCAACTAATGAAAAACTGTTTTTT